The T cell receptor (beta chain) under discussion was sequenced for a study of T-cell memory formation after mild COVID-19. TCRdb ran MiXCR on the 5' RACE reads and lists one entry per CDR3 protein. The table includes about half a million distinct CDR3 sequences, about 20% detected once. This CDR3 comprises 14 residues. Germline V lookup: CDR1 MNHEY, CDR2 SVGAGI. The V gene end was trimmed by 1 base and the J gene end by 11 bases; junction bases not matched to a gene: 9. This clonotype was counted only a few times. This receptor was identified in an adult woman who had mild COVID-19 (a few samples of this study predate the infection). Cell type and time point are not known. Sequenced material: PBMCs or a T cell subset sorted from them (not recorded which). The V gene is TRBV6-5, the J gene TRBJ1-2, with TRBD1 matching over 8 bases. Here the CDR3 DNA reads TGTGCCAGCAGTTACTTACAGGGGGAGTCCTGGTACACCTTC. The encoded protein is CASSYLQGESWYTF.